This TCR beta chain was sequenced during a study of T cell clonality in common variable immunodeficiency (dated by TCRdb to about 2015). Results the study describes overall, beyond this receptor: Even though DNA input was equal, the average per sample came to some 90,000 unique sequences for controls compared with some 29,000 for CVID samples. Correlations between repertoire features and clinical complications were limited by patient heterogeneity within the CVID cohort. According to the authors, figuring out what caused the increased clonality in CVID would require sequencing the repertoires of T cell subpopulations. CVID TCRbeta sequences were reported to have fewer deletions and N-nucleotide insertions and to lack highly modified clones with 13 or more V deletions. Fewer TCRbeta clones were shared among CVID subjects than among healthy controls (p < 0.0001). Compared with healthy controls, CVID subjects showed increased TCRbeta clonality (t-test p = 0.018), a feature most characteristic of about a third of subjects.

The sample holds a few counts of this clone. Its cognate antigen has yet to be identified. The read comes to an end 3 residues before the CDR3 does, leaving the germline J gene to fill in the end. For sequencing input, CVID and control samples contributed equivalent amounts of genomic DNA. For every sample, a 60 bp segment covering the rearranged TCRbeta CDR3 region was amplified and then sequenced. The immunoSEQ assay, a bias-corrected multiplex PCR with high-throughput sequencing, was employed for TCRbeta amplification. As for the authors' bioinformatics: Every unique nucleotide sequence counted as a clone and was annotated with V, D and J genes, copy number and frequency. Sequences were labeled productive if in frame, and non-productive if out of frame or containing stop codons. As previously described, clonality was computed from Shannon's entropy. Mean CDR3 Kyte-Doolittle hydropathy was derived from the predicted amino acid sequences of productive clones. Scaled V gene usage was hierarchically clustered using Manhattan distance and complete linkage with the R hclust function. Sharing of clones by CDR3 amino acid sequence was evaluated by resampling 12 repertoires per group over 100 rounds. The repertoires were searched for 70 published EBV-specific TCRbeta sequences and 200 to 300 published CMV-specific TCRbeta sequences. A couple of CVID samples that yielded fewer than 10,000 sequences were excluded from the analysis, so 40 to 50 CVID repertoires were retained. Sourced from immuneACCESS, this table was stored by TCRdb with only in-frame sequences that have V and J called. A share of the clones is absent; for the studies checked, an unresolved V gene accounts for under half, and the remainder has no known explanation. V, J and clone size were drawn from that table, and D and trimming were deduced from the DNA. This sample was tabulated with about 21,000 clones, among which there are no singletons. Of the sample, approximately 2.6% falls within the top ten clones.

CDR3 length: 13 amino acids, cysteine to phenylalanine. Only the CDR3 bases that were read are kept: 30 of them, in frame from base 1. Unmatched junction bases come to 4, with V trimmed by 8 bases and J by 9 bases. The germline V gene (reference sequence) sets CDR1 to LNHDA and CDR2 to SQIVND. Standard criteria, namely reduction of serum IgG, IgA and/or IgM below the normal range together with specific antibody deficiency, were applied for the diagnosis of CVID. There were 40 to 45 subjects in the CVID group (29 male and some 15 female), ranging in age from about 9 to 65 years, with a mean age of 40. Most CVID patients and most healthy controls were of Caucasian heritage. All CVID subjects had received replacement immunoglobulin therapy for at least one year at the time of study participation. When blood was collected, none of the CVID subjects were ill or on immunomodulatory or immunosuppressive medication. Heparinized peripheral whole blood samples of about 5 to 9 ml were collected from each donor. Genomic DNA from adults with common variable immune deficiency (CVID) and from healthy adult controls was used for sequencing of TCRbeta CDR3 repertoires. Diluted blood was density-centrifuged over Hypaque 1077 or Ficoll-Paque to isolate peripheral blood mononuclear cells. Genomic DNA was obtained from unsorted mononuclear cells using either Qiagen column purification or a centrifugation-based method.

The sample consisted of peripheral blood mononuclear cells. The sequence links TRBV19 to TRBJ1-6, with 10 bases aligning to TRBD1. The sequence was obtained from a human donor with common variable immunodeficiency. The CDR3 region reads CASHDRGRSPLHF. Incomplete CDR3 DNA: TGTGCCAGTCATGACAGGGGGCGTTCACCC.